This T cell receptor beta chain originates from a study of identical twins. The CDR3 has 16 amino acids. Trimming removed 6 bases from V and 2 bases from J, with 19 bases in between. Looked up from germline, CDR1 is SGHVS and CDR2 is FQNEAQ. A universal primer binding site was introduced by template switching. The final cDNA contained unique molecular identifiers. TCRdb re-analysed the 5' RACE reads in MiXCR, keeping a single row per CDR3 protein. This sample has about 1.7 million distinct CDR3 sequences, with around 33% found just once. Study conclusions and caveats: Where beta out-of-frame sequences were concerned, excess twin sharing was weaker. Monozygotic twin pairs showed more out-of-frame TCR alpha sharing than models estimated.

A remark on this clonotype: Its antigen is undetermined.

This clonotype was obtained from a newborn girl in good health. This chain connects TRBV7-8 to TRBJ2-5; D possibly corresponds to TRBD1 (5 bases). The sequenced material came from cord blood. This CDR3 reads CASRGWGRSLQETQYF. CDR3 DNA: TGTGCCAGCAGGGGGTGGGGCAGGTCATTACAAGAGACCCAGTACTTC. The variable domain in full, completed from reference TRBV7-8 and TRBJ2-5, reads GAGVSQSPRYKVAKRGQDVALRCDPISGHVSLFWYQQALGQGPEFLTYFQNEAQLDKSGLPSDRFFAERPEGSVSTLKIQRTQQEDSAVYLCASRGWGRSLQETQYFGPGTRLLVL.